This T cell receptor beta chain came from a study of shared clonotypes between healthy human individuals. The method was immunoSEQ multiplex PCR; TCRdb's version includes in-frame clones alone and lacks a portion of them. The sample has 1.6 million or so clones; around 95% are singletons. J gave up 2 bases and V 5 bases, and 6 bases lay outside the gene matches. The CDR3 consists of 15 residues. The germline V gene encodes CDR1 SGHTA and CDR2 FQGNSA. A word on this clone: The antigen is undetermined.

Findings of the study overall: Generation probabilities were higher for clonotypes shared across all four sorted-subset donors than for unshared ones.

V gene TRBV7-2 combines with J gene TRBJ2-1, with 7 bases aligning to TRBD1. Sequenced input: naive CD4+ T cells sorted from blood. The subset: CD45RA+ positively selected. The TCR sequence derives from a man aged 25 to 45 in good health. CDR3 region: CASSVGQAPYNEQFF. As DNA, the CDR3 is TGTGCCAGCAGCGTCGGACAGGCACCCTACAATGAGCAGTTCTTC.